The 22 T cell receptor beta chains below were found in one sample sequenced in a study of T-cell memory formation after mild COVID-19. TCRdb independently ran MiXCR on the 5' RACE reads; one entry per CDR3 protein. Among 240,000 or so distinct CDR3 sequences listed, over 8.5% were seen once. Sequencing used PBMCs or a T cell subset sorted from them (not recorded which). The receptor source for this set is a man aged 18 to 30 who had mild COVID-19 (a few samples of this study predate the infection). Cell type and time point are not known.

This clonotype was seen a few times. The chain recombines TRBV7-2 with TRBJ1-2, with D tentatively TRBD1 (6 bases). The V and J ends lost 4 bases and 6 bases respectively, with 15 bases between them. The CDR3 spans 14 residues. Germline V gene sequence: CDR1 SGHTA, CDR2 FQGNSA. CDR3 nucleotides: TGTGCCAGCAGCTCCCCCACACAGGGACATGGCTACACCTTC. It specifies CASSSPTQGHGYTF.

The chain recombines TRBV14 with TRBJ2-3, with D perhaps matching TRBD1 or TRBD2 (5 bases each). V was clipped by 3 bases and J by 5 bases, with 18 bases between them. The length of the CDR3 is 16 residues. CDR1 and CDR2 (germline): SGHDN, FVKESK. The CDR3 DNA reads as TGTGCCAGCAGCCAGGGGCTGACTGGGAGAGGAGATACGCAGTATTTT. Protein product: CASSQGLTGRGDTQYF.

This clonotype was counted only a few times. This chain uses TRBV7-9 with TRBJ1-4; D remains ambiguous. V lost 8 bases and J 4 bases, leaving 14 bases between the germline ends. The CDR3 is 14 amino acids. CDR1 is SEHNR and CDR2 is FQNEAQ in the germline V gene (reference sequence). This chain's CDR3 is CASRAAAVNEKLFF. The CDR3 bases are TGTGCCAGCCGCGCGGCCGCGGTTAATGAAAAACTGTTTTTT.

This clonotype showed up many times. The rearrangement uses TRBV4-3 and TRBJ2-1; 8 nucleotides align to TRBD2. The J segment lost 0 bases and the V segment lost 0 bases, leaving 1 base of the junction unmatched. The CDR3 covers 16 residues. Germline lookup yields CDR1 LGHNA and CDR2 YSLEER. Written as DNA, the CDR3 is TGCGCCAGCAGCCAAGATCTAGCGGGCTCCTACAATGAGCAGTTCTTC. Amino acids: CASSQDLAGSYNEQFF.

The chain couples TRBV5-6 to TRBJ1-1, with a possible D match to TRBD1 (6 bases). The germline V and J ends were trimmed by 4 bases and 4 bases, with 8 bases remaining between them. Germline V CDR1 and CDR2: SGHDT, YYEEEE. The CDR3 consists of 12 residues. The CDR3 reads CASSRGATEAFF. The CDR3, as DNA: TGTGCCAGCAGCAGGGGGGCCACTGAAGCTTTCTTT.

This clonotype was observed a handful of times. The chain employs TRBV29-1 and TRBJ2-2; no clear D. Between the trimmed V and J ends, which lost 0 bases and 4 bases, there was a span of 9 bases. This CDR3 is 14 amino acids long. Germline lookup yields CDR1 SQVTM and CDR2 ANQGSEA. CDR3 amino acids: CSVEDLQLTGELFF. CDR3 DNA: TGCAGCGTTGAAGATCTACAGCTCACCGGGGAGCTGTTTTTT.

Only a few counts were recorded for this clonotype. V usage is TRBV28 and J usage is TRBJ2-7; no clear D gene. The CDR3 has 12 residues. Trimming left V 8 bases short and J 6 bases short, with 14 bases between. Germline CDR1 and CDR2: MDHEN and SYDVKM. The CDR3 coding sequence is TGTGCCAGCTCGGAAGCCTCGGGCGAGCAGTACGTC. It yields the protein CASSEASGEQYV.

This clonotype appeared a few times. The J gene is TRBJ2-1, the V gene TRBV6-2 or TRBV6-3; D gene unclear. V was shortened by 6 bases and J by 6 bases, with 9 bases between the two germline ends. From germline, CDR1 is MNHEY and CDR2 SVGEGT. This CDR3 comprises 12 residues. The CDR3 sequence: CASSPRSNEQFF. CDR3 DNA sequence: TGTGCCAGCAGCCCCCGAAGCAATGAGCAGTTCTTC.

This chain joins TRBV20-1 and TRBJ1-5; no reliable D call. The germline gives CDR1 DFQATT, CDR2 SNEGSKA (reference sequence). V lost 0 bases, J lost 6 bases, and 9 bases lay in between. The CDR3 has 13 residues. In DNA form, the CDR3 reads TGCAGTGCTAGAGAGGTCGGGGTTCAGCCCCAGCATTTT. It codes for CSAREVGVQPQHF.

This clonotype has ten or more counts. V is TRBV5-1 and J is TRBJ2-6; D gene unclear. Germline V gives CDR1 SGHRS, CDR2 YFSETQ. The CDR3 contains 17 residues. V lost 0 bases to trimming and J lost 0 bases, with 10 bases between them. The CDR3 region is CASSLGAPGSGANVLTF. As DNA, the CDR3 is TGCGCCAGCAGCTTGGGGGCCCCTGGCTCTGGGGCCAACGTCCTGACTTTC.

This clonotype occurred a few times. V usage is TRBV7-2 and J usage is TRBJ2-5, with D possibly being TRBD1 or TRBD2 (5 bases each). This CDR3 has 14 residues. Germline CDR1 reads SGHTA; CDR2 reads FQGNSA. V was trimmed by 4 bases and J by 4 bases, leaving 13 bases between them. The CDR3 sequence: CASSSSRGLETQYF. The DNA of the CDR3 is TGTGCCAGCAGCTCGTCACGGGGCTTAGAGACCCAGTACTTC.

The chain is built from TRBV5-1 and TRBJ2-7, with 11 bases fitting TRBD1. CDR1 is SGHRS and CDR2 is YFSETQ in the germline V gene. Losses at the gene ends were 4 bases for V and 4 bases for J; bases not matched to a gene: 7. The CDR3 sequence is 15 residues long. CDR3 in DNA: TGCGCCAGCAGCCTGACCGGGACAGGGGGTTACGAGCAGTACTTC. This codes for CASSLTGTGGYEQYF.

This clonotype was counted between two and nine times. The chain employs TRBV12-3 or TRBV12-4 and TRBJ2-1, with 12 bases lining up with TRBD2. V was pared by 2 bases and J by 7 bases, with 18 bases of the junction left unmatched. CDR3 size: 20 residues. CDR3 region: CASSLIGRRLAGGLRNEQFF. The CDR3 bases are TGTGCCAGCAGTTTAATCGGTAGGCGGCTAGCGGGGGGGCTGAGGAATGAGCAGTTCTTC.

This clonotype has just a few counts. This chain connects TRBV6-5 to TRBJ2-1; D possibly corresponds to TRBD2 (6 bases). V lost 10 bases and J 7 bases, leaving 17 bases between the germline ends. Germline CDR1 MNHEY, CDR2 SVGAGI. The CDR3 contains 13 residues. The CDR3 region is CATFRDSDNEQFF. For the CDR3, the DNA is TGTGCCACGTTTCGGGACTCCGATAATGAGCAGTTCTTC.

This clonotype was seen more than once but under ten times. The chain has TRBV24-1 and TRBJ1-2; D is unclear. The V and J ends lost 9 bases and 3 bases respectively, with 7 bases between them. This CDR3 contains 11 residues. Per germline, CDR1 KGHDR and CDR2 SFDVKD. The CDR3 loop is CATRRHYGYTF. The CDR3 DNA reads TGTGCCACCCGGAGGCACTATGGCTACACCTTC.

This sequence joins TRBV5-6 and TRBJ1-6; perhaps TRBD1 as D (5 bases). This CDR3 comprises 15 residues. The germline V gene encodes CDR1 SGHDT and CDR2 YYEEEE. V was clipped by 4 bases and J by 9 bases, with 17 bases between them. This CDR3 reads CASSGGRGASSPLHF. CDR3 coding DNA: TGTGCCAGCAGCGGGGGACGCGGGGCGAGTTCACCCCTCCACTTT.

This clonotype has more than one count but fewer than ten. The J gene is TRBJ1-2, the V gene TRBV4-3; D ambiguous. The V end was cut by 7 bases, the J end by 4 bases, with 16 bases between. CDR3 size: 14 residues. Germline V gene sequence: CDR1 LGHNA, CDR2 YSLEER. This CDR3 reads CASTHAVEGYGYTF. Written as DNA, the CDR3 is TGCGCCAGCACCCACGCGGTAGAAGGCTATGGCTACACCTTC.

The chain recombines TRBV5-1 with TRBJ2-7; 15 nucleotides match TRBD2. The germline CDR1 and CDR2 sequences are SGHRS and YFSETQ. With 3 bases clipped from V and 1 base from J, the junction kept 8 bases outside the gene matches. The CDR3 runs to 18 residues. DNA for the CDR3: TGCGCCAGCAGCTCGCCGGGACTAGCGGGGGGCCGGTCCTACGAGCAGTACGTC. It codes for CASSSPGLAGGRSYEQYV.

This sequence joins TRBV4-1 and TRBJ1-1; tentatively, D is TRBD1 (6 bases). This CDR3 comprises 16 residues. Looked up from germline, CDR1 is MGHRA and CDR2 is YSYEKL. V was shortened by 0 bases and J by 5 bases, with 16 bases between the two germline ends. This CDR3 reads CASSQEVSGATTEAFF. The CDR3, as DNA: TGCGCCAGCAGCCAAGAGGTTTCAGGGGCTACTACTGAAGCTTTCTTT.

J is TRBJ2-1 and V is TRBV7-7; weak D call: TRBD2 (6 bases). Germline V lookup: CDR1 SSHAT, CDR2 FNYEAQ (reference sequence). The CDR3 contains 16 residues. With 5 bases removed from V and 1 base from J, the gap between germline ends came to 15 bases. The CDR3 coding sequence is TGTGCCAGCAGCCTTCTCCAGGGAGGATCCTACAATGAGCAGTTCTTC. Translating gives CASSLLQGGSYNEQFF.

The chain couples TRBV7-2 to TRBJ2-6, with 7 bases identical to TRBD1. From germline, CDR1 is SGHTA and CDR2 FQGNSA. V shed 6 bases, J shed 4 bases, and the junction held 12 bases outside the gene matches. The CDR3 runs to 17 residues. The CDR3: CASSQTKGALGANVLTF. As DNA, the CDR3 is TGTGCCAGCAGTCAGACGAAGGGGGCGCTAGGGGCCAACGTCCTGACTTTC.

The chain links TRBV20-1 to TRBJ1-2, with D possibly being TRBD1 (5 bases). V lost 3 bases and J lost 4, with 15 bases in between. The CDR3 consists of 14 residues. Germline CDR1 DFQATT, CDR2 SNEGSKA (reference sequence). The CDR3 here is CSASPSGRAYGYTF. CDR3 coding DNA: TGCAGTGCTAGCCCCTCAGGGAGGGCCTATGGCTACACCTTC.